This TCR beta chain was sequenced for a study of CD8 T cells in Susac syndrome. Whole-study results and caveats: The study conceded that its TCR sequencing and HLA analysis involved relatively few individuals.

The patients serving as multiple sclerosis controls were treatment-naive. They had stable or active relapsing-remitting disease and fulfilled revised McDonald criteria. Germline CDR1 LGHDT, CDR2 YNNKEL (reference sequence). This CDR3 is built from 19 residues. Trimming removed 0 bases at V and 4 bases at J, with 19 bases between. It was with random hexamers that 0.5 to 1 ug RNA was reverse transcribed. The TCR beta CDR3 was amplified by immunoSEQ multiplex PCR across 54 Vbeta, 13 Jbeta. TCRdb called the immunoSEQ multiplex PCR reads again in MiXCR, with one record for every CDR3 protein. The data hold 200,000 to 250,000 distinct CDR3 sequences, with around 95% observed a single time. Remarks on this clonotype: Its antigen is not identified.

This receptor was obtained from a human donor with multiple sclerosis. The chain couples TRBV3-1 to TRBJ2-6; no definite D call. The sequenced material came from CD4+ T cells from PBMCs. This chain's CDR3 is CASSQDNRITHQGANVLTF. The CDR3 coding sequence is TGTGCCAGCAGCCAAGACAACAGAATAACCCACCAAGGGGCCAACGTCCTGACTTTC.